Below, 14 T cell receptor beta chains from the same sample are listed, as sequenced in a study of T cell responses to AZD1222 COVID-19 vaccine. Generated by immunoSEQ multiplex PCR, the TCRdb table keeps only in-frame clones and is missing some. The data hold over 85,000 clones, with 85% to 95% observed a single time. Sequenced here: peripheral blood, sampled on day 0 of AZD1222 vaccination. The receptors stem from an adult in good health.

The chain employs TRBV5-6 and TRBJ1-2; D unclear. CDR3 length: 17 amino acids. The V end was cut by 2 bases, the J end by 2 bases, with 19 bases between. Germline assignment: CDR1 SGHDT and CDR2 YYEEEE. CDR3 protein: CASSFFAGGVRNYGYTF. The CDR3 nucleotides read TGTGCCAGCAGCTTTTTTGCAGGAGGCGTTAGAAACTATGGCTACACCTTC.

This chain links TRBV7-2 with TRBJ2-2; 10 bases fit TRBD1. Germline CDR1 reads SGHTA; CDR2 reads FQGNSA. The CDR3 is made up of 16 amino acids. The V and J ends lost 2 bases and 4 bases, in that order; junction bases with no gene match: 4. The chain's CDR3 is CASSLKGQGITGELFF. In DNA form, the CDR3 reads TGTGCCAGCAGCTTAAAGGGACAGGGGATCACCGGGGAGCTGTTTTTT. Looking up the rest from reference TRBV7-2 and TRBJ2-2 gives the full variable domain: GAGVSQSPSNKVTEKGKDVELRCDPISGHTALYWYRQSLGQGLEFLIYFQGNSAPDKSGLPSDRFSAERTGGSVSTLTIQRTQQEDSAVYLCASSLKGQGITGELFFGEGSRLTVL.

V gene TRBV19 combines with J gene TRBJ1-4; weak D call: TRBD1 (6 bases). The CDR3 is 17 amino acids. The V and J ends lost 10 bases and 0 bases respectively, with 21 bases between them. From germline, CDR1 is LNHDA and CDR2 SQIVND (reference sequence). The CDR3 reads CAKNPGHLTSTNEKLFF. Written as DNA, the CDR3 is TGTGCCAAAAACCCGGGACACCTGACTTCAACTAATGAAAAACTGTTTTTT.

J is TRBJ2-5 and V is TRBV15, with TRBD2 identical over 7 bases. The CDR3 is 15 residues long. The V and J ends lost 0 bases and 5 bases, in that order; junction bases with no gene match: 6. Germline CDR1 is LNHNV and CDR2 is YYDKDF (reference sequence). CDR3 amino acids: CATSRDRSGAETQYF. The CDR3 nucleotides read TGTGCCACCAGCAGAGATCGGAGCGGGGCTGAGACCCAGTACTTC.

The chain recombines TRBV7-9 with TRBJ1-3; tentative D call: TRBD1 (5 bases). The CDR3 loop spans 15 amino acids. V lost 3 bases and J 4 bases, leaving 13 bases between the germline ends. Germline-derived CDR1 and CDR2 are SEHNR and FQNEAQ (reference sequence). The chain's CDR3 is CASSFVGARGNTIYF. In DNA form, the CDR3 reads TGTGCCAGCAGCTTCGTTGGGGCGCGGGGAAACACCATATATTTT.

This clone was found once. The chain combines TRBV6-5 with TRBJ1-2; 7 positions agree with TRBD1. This CDR3 comprises 14 residues. The germline V gene encodes CDR1 MNHEY and CDR2 SVGAGI. V lost 5 bases to trimming and J lost 4 bases; unmatched junction nucleotides: 7. CDR3 region: CASSRDSPPYGYTF. The CDR3 region has the DNA TGTGCCAGCAGTCGGGACAGTCCCCCCTATGGCTACACCTTC.

The chain links TRBV29-1 to TRBJ2-2; 9 bases align to TRBD1. This CDR3 region has 16 residues. Germline loops: CDR1 SQVTM, CDR2 ANQGSEA. The V gene end was trimmed by 4 bases and the J gene end by 4 bases; junction bases not matched to a gene: 10. CDR3 loop: CSVGGTGGWGTGELFF. The CDR3 nucleotides are TGCAGCGTTGGGGGAACAGGGGGCTGGGGCACCGGGGAGCTGTTTTTT.

This chain joins TRBV28 and TRBJ2-7, with D unclear. Germline CDR1 and CDR2: MDHEN and SYDVKM. The CDR3 length is 16 residues. V dropped 2 bases and J dropped 0 bases, with 14 bases sitting between them. The CDR3 sequence is CASSLLVAGYSYEQYF. CDR3 in DNA: TGTGCCAGCAGTTTACTGGTTGCTGGTTACTCCTACGAGCAGTACTTC.

A single count supports this clone. The chain combines TRBV5-1 with TRBJ2-7; D may correspond to TRBD1 or TRBD2 (5 bases each). Trimming took 3 bases from V and 2 from J, leaving 9 bases between them. The CDR3 sequence is 13 residues long. The germline gives CDR1 SGHRS, CDR2 YFSETQ. This CDR3 is CASSWDVAYEQYF. In nucleotides, the CDR3 is TGCGCCAGCAGCTGGGACGTCGCCTACGAGCAGTACTTC.

The V and J genes are TRBV11-2 and TRBJ1-3; D unresolved. The CDR3 consists of 13 residues. Trimming removed 3 bases from V and 0 bases from J, with 3 bases in between. The V gene's germline CDR1 is SGHAT and CDR2 FQNNGV. CDR3 protein: CASSLSSGNTIYF. In nucleotides, the CDR3 is TGTGCCAGCAGCTTGAGCTCTGGAAACACCATATATTTT.

This clone was counted once. V and J are TRBV28 and TRBJ1-1; 8 nucleotides match TRBD1. V was clipped by 6 bases and J by 4 bases; unmatched bases: 7. This CDR3 contains 14 residues. Germline-derived CDR1 and CDR2 are MDHEN and SYDVKM. The CDR3 DNA follows: TGTGCCAGCAGGGAACAGGGGGTGGCCACTGAAGCTTTCTTT. It is translated as CASREQGVATEAFF.

The chain joins TRBV5-1 to TRBJ2-1; weak D call: TRBD1 (6 bases). The germline CDR1 and CDR2 sequences are SGHRS and YFSETQ. The CDR3 loop spans 16 amino acids. Trimming pared 1 base from V and 8 bases from J, leaving 19 bases between. The CDR3 DNA sequence: TGCGCCAGCAGCTTGCGTCTTGGGGGAGAGGGGGATGAGCAGTTCTTC. It codes for CASSLRLGGEGDEQFF.

DNA for the CDR3: TGTGCCATCAGTGAGACGGGGCTTGGGGAGCTGTTTTTT. This gives the protein CAISETGLGELFF. The chain links TRBV10-3 to TRBJ2-2, with D tentatively TRBD1 or TRBD2 (5 bases each). Germline V lookup: CDR1 ENHRY, CDR2 SYGVKD. The CDR3 spans 13 residues. With 2 bases removed from V and 8 bases from J, the gap between germline ends came to 9 bases.

In this sample, this clone turned up once. This sequence joins TRBV7-8 and TRBJ2-5; D gene ambiguous. This CDR3 contains 16 residues. Deletions cut 1 base from V and 1 base from J, with 13 bases between. CDR1 and CDR2 (germline): SGHVS, FQNEAQ. The CDR3 region is CASSLGPRTIQETQYF. The DNA for the CDR3 is TGTGCCAGCAGCTTAGGCCCCCGGACCATCCAAGAGACCCAGTACTTC.